This TCR beta chain comes out of a study of T cells after yellow fever vaccination. Study summary: SMART-Seq v4 Ultra Low Input served to prepare low-cell-number fractions.

The CDR3 consists of 17 residues. Germline lookup yields CDR1 SSHAT and CDR2 FNYEAQ (reference sequence). Trimming shortened V by 1 base and J by 4 bases, and 17 bases separated the two germline ends. This clonotype was recorded many times. The antigen is not known. Study-wide results and limits: Highly abundant clonotypes carried over from the bulk population could end up in FACS-sorted repertoires as contaminants.

A universal primer site and UMIs were added as TCR cDNA was made by 5'RACE template switching. TCRdb ran MiXCR on the 5' RACE reads and lists one entry per CDR3 protein. The sample comprises around 320,000 distinct CDR3 sequences, over 3.5% of which are singletons, and approximately 19% rests with the top ten. Sequenced here: PBMCs, sampled 15 days after the yellow fever booster vaccination. This receptor was obtained from a man between 18 and 35 years old who received the YFV17D yellow fever vaccine. This chain uses TRBV7-7 with TRBJ2-1; TRBD1 might be the D (5 bases). The CDR3 reads CASSLEGSGVGYNEQFF. The DNA for the CDR3 is TGTGCCAGCAGCTTAGAGGGGTCAGGCGTGGGGTACAATGAGCAGTTCTTC.